This note documents a single TCR beta chain sequence. Antigen: not known. The sample is drawn from a study of T cell repertoires in cytomegalovirus infection. Study details: Both CMV infection and a matching HLA type were indicated by public TCR beta signatures. Study results and caveats: CMV-specific TCR beta clonotypes restricted by HLA-C dominated the ex vivo response. The cumulative frequency of public TCR beta families distinguished individuals who carried CMV together with the relevant HLA.

TCRdb reprocessed the reads via MiXCR and lists one record per CDR3 protein. The sample has 150,000 or so distinct CDR3 sequences; 17% are singletons. The CDR3 sequence is 13 residues long. Germline lookup yields CDR1 ENHRY and CDR2 SYGVKD. V dropped 10 bases and J dropped 0; count of bases not matched to a gene: 5. The specimen sequenced was CD8+ T cells from PBMCs. This receptor was taken from a human donor in good health (CMV status not recorded). Some clones in this sample may be carry-over from other donors' samples. The genes are TRBV10-3 and TRBJ2-7, with 8 bases fitting TRBD1. DNA of the CDR3: TGTGCCACCAGGACAGGGAGCTCCTACGAGCAGTACTTC. The encoded protein is CATRTGSSYEQYF.